The table lists the clone carrying this TCR beta chain with a count of one. The data were taken from a study of blood T cell repertoires in COVID-19. The data were produced by immunoSEQ multiplex PCR, yet TCRdb's version contains in-frame clones alone and is incomplete. The profile shows around 250,000 clones, roughly 89% of them singletons. The germline gives CDR1 LGHDT, CDR2 YNNKEL (reference sequence). CDR3 length: 15 amino acids. The germline V and J ends were trimmed by 1 base and 4 bases, with 13 bases remaining between them. This receptor was obtained from a woman in her forties who had recovered from COVID-19. The V and J genes are TRBV3-1 (or the pseudogene TRBV3-2) and TRBJ1-1; D perhaps matches TRBD1 (6 bases). The sequenced material came from peripheral blood. The CDR3 coding sequence is TGTGCCAGCAGCCAAGTCAGGGGAATAGGCACTGAAGCTTTCTTT. This codes for CASSQVRGIGTEAFF.